The clone carrying this T cell receptor (beta chain) was observed a few times. The germline CDR1 and CDR2 sequences are SGHRS and YFSETQ. This CDR3 is 12 amino acids long. V dropped 4 bases and J dropped 8 bases, with 13 bases sitting between them. This specimen belongs to a study of blood T cells in healthy people across ages. Together with a sample-barcoded 5' primer, a J-beta primer mix was included in a second PCR lasting about 7 to 11 cycles. Each CDR3 protein gets one entry after TCRdb re-called the 5' RACE reads with MiXCR. The sample lists roughly 1,100,000 distinct CDR3 sequences, 20% to 25% occurring once. This same sample was also taken into another study, of T cells of mothers and their children.

The sample comprised blood. The TCR comes from a girl aged 2 to 9 in good health. V is TRBV5-1 and J is TRBJ2-7, with D perhaps TRBD1 (5 bases). CDR3 in DNA: TGCGCCAGCAGCCAACAGGTAGGAAAGCAGTACTTC. It yields the protein CASSQQVGKQYF. Using reference TRBV5-1 and TRBJ2-7 for the parts outside the CDR3, the full variable domain is KAGVTQTPRYLIKTRGQQVTLSCSPISGHRSVSWYQQTPGQGLQFLFEYFSETQRNKGNFPGRFSGRQFSNSRSEMNVSTLELGDSALYLCASSQQVGKQYFGPGTRLTVT.